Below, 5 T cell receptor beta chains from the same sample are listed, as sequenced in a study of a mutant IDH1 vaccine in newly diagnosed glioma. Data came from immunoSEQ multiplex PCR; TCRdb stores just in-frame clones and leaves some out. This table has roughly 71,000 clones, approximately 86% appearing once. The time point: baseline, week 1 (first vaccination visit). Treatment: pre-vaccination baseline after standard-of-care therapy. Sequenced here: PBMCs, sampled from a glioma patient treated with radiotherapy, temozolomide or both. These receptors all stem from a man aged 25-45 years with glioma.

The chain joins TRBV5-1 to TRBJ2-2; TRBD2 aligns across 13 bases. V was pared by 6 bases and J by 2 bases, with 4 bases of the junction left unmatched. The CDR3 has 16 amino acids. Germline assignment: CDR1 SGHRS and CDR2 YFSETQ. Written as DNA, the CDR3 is TGCGCCAGCACGGGACTAGCGGGGACCAACACCGGGGAGCTGTTTTTT. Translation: CASTGLAGTNTGELFF.

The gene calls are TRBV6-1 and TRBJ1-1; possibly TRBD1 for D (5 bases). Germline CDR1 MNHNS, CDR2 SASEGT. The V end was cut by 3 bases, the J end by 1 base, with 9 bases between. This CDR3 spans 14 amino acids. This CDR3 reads CASSDGGPNTEAFF. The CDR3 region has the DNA TGTGCCAGCAGTGACGGGGGACCGAACACTGAAGCTTTCTTT.

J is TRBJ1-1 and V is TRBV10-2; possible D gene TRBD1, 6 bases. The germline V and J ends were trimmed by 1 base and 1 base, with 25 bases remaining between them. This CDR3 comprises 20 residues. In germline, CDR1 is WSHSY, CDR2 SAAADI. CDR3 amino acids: CASSELGRLGGREGNTEAFF. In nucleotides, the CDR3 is TGCGCCAGCAGTGAGTTGGGTCGATTAGGGGGGAGAGAGGGGAACACTGAAGCTTTCTTT.

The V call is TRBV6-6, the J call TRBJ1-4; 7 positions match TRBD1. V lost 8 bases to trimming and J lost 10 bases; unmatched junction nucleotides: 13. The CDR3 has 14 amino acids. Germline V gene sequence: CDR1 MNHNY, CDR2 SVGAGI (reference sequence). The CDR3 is CASAGGGQGGKLFF. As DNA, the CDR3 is TGTGCCAGCGCTGGGGGGGGGCAGGGGGGAAAACTGTTTTTT.

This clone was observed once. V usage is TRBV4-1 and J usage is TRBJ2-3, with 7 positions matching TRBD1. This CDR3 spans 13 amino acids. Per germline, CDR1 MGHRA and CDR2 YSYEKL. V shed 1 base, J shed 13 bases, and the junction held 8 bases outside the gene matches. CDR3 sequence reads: CASSQVDREEEYF. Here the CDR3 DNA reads TGCGCCAGCAGCCAAGTAGACAGGGAAGAGGAGTATTTT.